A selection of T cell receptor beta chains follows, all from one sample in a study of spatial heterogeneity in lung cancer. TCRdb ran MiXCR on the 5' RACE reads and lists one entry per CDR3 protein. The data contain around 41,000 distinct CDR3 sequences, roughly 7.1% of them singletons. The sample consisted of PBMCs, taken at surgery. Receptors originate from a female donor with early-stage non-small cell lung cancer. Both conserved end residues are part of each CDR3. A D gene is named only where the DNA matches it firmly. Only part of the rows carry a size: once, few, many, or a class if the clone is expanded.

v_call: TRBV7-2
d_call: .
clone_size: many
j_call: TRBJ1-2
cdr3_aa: CASSLAAYGYTF
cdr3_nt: TGTGCCAGCAGCTTAGCAGCCTATGGCTACACCTTC

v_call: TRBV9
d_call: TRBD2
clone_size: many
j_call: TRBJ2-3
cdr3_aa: CASSVGQAGGSTDTQYF
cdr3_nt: TGTGCCAGCAGCGTAGGGCAAGCGGGGGGGTCCACAGATACGCAGTATTTT

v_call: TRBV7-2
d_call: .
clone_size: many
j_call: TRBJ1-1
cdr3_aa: CASSFTTENTEAFF
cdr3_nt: TGTGCCAGCAGCTTCACAACAGAGAACACTGAAGCTTTCTTT

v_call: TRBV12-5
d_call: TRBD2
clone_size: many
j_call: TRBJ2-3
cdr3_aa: CASGLGGTSGISTDTQYF
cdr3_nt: TGTGCTAGTGGTTTGGGGGGCACTAGCGGAATATCCACAGATACGCAGTATTTT

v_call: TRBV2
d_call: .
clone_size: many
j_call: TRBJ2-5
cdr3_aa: CASTGGSGQETQYF
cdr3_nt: TGTGCCAGTACGGGCGGGTCCGGTCAAGAGACCCAGTACTTC

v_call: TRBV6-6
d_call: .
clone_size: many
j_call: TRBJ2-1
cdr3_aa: CASSRRFRDTDEQFF
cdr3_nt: TGTGCCAGCAGCCGACGTTTCCGGGACACCGATGAGCAGTTCTTC

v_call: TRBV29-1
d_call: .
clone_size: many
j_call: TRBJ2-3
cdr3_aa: CSARGGSTDTQYF
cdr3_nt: TGCAGCGCCCGAGGGGGTAGCACAGATACGCAGTATTTT

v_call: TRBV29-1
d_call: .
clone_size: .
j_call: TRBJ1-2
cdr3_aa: CSVVPRYGYTF
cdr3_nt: TGCAGCGTTGTCCCTCGGTATGGCTACACCTTC

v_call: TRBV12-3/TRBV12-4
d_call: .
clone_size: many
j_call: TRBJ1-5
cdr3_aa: CASSLRDGSNQPQHF
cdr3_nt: TGTGCCAGCAGCCTCCGGGACGGAAGCAATCAGCCCCAGCATTTT

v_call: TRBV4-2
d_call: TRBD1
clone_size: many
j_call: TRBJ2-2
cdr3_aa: CASSRPSGTGANTGELFF
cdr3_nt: TGTGCCAGCAGCCGTCCTTCCGGGACAGGGGCCAACACCGGGGAGCTGTTTTTT

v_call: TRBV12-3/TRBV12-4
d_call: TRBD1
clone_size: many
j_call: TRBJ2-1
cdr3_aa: CASSSRDRVRNEQFF
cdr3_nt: TGTGCCAGCAGTTCTAGAGACAGGGTCCGCAATGAGCAGTTCTTC

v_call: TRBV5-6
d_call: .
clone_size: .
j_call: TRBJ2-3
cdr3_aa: CASSFLFSTDTQYF
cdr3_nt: TGTGCCAGCAGCTTCCTCTTCAGCACAGATACGCAGTATTTT

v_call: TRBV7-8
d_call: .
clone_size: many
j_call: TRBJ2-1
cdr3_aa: CASSPPWPRSSEQFF
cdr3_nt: TGTGCCAGCAGCCCACCGTGGCCGCGGAGTAGTGAGCAGTTCTTC

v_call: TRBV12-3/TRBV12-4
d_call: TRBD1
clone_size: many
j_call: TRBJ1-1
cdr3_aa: CASSFQGAAEAFF
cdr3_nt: TGTGCCAGCAGTTTTCAGGGGGCCGCTGAAGCTTTCTTT

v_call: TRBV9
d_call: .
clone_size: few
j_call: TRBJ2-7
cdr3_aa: CASSPQVGGSYEQYF
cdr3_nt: TGTGCCAGCAGCCCACAGGTGGGGGGTTCCTACGAGCAGTACTTC

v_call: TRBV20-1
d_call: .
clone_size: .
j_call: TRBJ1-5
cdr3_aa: CSARSRVGNQPQHF
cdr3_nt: TGCAGTGCTAGGTCCAGGGTGGGCAATCAGCCCCAGCATTTT

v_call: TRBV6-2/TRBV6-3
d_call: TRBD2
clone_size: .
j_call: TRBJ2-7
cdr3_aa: CASTPWIAGLSYEQYF
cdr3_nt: TGTGCCAGCACCCCTTGGATAGCGGGCCTCTCCTACGAGCAGTACTTC

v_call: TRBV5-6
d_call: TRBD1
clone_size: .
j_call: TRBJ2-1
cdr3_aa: CASSRDRRSYNEQFF
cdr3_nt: TGTGCCAGCAGCCGGGACAGGCGGTCCTACAATGAGCAGTTCTTC

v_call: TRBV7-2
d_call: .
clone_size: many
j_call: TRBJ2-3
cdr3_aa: CASSFRTGTDTQYF
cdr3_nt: TGTGCCAGCAGCTTCCGGACTGGCACAGATACGCAGTATTTT

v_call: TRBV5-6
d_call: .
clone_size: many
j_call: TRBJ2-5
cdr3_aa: CASSFSETQYF
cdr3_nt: TGTGCCAGCAGCTTCTCCGAGACCCAGTACTTC

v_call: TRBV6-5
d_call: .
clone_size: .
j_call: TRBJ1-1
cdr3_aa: CASRLTRNTEAFF
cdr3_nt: TGTGCCAGCAGGCTAACACGGAACACTGAAGCTTTCTTT

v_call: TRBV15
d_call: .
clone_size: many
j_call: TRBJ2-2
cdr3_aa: CATSRFPTGRANTGELFF
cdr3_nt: TGTGCCACCAGCAGATTTCCCACAGGGAGAGCGAACACCGGGGAGCTGTTTTTT

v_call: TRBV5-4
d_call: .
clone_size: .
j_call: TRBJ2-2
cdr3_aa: CASSKEARGGYTGELFF
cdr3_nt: TGTGCCAGCAGCAAGGAGGCCAGGGGGGGATACACCGGGGAGCTGTTTTTT

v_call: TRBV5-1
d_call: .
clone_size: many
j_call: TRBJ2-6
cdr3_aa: CASADSSGANVLTF
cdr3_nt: TGCGCCAGCGCCGACAGCTCTGGGGCCAACGTCCTGACTTTC